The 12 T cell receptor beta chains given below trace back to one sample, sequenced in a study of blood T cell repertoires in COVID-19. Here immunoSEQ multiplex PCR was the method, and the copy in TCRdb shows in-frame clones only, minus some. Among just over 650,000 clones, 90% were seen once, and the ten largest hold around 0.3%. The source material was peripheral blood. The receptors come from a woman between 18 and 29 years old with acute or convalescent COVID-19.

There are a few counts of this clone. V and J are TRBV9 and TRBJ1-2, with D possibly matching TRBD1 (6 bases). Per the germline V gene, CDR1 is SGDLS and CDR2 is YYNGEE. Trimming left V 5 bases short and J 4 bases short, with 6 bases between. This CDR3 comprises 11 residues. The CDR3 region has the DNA TGTGCCAGCAGGGACAGCTATGGCTACACCTTC. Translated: CASRDSYGYTF.

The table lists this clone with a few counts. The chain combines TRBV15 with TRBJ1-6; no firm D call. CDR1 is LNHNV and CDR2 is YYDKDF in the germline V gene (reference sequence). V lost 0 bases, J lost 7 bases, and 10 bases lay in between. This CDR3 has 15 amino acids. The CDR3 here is CATSRDLEGNSPLHF. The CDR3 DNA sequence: TGTGCCACCAGCAGAGATTTAGAGGGAAATTCACCCCTCCACTTT.

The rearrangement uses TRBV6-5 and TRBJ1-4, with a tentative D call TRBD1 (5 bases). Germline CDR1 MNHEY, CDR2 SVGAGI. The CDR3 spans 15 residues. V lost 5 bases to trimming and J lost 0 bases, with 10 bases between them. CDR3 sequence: CASSPGGATNEKLFF. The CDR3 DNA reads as TGTGCCAGCAGTCCCGGGGGGGCAACTAATGAAAAACTGTTTTTT.

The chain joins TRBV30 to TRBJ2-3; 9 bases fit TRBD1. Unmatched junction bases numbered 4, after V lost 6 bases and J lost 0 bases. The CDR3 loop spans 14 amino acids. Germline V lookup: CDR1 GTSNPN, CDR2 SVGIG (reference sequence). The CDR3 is CACHGQGSTDTQYF. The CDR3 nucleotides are TGTGCCTGCCACGGACAGGGGAGCACAGATACGCAGTATTTT.

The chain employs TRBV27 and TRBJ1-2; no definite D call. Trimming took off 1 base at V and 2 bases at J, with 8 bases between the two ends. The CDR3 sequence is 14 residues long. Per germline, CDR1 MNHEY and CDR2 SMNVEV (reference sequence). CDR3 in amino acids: CASSLYAGNYGYTF. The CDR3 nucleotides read TGTGCCAGCAGTTTATATGCCGGGAACTATGGCTACACCTTC.

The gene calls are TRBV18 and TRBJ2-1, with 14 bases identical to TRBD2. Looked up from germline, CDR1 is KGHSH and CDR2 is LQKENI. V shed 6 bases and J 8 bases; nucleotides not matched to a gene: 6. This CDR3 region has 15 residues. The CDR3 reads CASSRLAGGPDEQFF. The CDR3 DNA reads TGTGCCAGCTCTCGACTAGCGGGGGGGCCGGATGAGCAGTTCTTC. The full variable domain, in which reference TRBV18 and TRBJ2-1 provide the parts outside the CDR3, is NAGVMQNPRHLVRRRGQEARLRCSPMKGHSHVYWYRQLPEEGLKFMVYLQKENIIDESGMPKERFSAEFPKEGPSILRIQQVVRGDSAAYFCASSRLAGGPDEQFFGPGTRLTVL.

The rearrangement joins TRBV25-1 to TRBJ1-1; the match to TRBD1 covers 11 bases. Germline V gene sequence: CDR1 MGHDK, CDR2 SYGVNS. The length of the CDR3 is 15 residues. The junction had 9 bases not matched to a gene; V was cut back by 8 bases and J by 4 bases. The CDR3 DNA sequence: TGTGCCAGCGGCGGACAGGGGGCTGGGGGCACTGAAGCTTTCTTT. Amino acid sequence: CASGGQGAGGTEAFF.

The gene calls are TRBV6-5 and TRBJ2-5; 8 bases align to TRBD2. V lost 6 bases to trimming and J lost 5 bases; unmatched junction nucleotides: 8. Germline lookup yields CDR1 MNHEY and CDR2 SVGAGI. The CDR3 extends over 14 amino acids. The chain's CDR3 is CASRGSGIIETQYF. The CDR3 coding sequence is TGTGCCAGCAGGGGTAGCGGGATCATTGAGACCCAGTACTTC.

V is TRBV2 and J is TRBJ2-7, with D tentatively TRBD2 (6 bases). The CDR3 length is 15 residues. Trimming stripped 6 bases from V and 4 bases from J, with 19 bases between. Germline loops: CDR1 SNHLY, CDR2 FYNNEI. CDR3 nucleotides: TGTGCCAGCAGGGGGATTCGGGGGAGAGAGTACGAGCAGTACTTC. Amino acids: CASRGIRGREYEQYF.

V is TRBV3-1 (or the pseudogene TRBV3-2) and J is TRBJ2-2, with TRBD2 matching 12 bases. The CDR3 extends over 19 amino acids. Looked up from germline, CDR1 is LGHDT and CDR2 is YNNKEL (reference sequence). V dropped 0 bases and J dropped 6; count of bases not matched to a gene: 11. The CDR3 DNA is TGTGCCAGCAGCCAAGATCGGGCTAGCGGGGGGGATACCCCCGGGGAGCTGTTTTTT. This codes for CASSQDRASGGDTPGELFF.

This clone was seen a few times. The CDR3 loop is CAWERGSGGYTF. The CDR3 DNA sequence: TGTGCCTGGGAAAGGGGATCTGGAGGCTACACCTTC. This chain uses TRBV30 with TRBJ1-2; weak D call: TRBD1 (5 bases). The CDR3 sequence is 12 residues long. V was shortened by 5 bases and J by 8 bases, with 15 bases between the two germline ends. Germline V gene data show CDR1 as GTSNPN and CDR2 as SVGIG (reference sequence).

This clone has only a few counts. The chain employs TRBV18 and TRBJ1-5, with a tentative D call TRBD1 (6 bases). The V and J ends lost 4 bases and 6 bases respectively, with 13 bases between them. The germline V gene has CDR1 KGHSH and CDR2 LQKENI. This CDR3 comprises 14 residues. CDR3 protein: CASSRQVDGQPQHF. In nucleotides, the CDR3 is TGTGCCAGCTCACGACAGGTAGACGGTCAGCCCCAGCATTTT.